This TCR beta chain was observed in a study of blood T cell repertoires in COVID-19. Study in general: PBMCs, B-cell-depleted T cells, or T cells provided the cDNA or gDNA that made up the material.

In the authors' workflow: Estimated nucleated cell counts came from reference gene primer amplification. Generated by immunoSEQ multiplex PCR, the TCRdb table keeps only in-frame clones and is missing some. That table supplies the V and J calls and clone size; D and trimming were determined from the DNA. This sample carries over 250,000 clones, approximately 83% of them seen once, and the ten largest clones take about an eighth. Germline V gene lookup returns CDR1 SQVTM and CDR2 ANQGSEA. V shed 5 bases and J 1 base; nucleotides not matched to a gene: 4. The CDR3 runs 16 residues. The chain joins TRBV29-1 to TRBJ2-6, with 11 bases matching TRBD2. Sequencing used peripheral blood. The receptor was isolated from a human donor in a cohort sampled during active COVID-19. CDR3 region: CSVLGTSGSGANVLTF. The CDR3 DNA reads TGCAGCGTTCTCGGGACTAGCGGATCTGGGGCCAACGTCCTGACTTTC.